A single sample is the source of the 25 T cell receptor beta chains below, sequenced in a study of cytomegalovirus exposure and HLA in healthy donors. PCR amplification relied on 60 Vbeta primers (plus 13 Jbeta primers). Using immunoSEQ multiplex PCR, the repertoire was profiled, and TCRdb retains in-frame clones only, with some absent. Of 70,000 or so clones listed, roughly 70% are singletons. Material: PBMCs. The receptors derive from a woman aged 25 to 45 in good health and CMV-seronegative.

The genes are TRBV2 and TRBJ1-4, with D perhaps matching TRBD1 (6 bases). CDR1 and CDR2 from the germline V gene are SNHLY and FYNNEI. V lost 6 bases and J lost 5, with 16 bases in between. CDR3 length: 15 amino acids. CDR3 in DNA: TGTGCCAGCAGGCGGGGGCAGCGGGTAAATGAAAAACTGTTTTTT. Translation gives CASRRGQRVNEKLFF.

This clone occurred a few times. The chain joins TRBV7-2 to TRBJ1-1, with a possible D match to TRBD1 (5 bases). With 1 base removed from V and 3 bases from J, the gap between germline ends came to 21 bases. Germline V gene lookup returns CDR1 SGHTA and CDR2 FQGNSA. This CDR3 is built from 18 residues. The CDR3 here is CASSLEYITGHEYTEAFF. Here the CDR3 DNA reads TGTGCCAGCAGCTTAGAATACATCACAGGCCACGAGTACACTGAAGCTTTCTTT. The full variable domain, rest sourced from reference TRBV7-2 and TRBJ1-1, is GAGVSQSPSNKVTEKGKDVELRCDPISGHTALYWYRQSLGQGLEFLIYFQGNSAPDKSGLPSDRFSAERTGGSVSTLTIQRTQQEDSAVYLCASSLEYITGHEYTEAFFGQGTRLTVV.

V gene TRBV4-1 combines with J gene TRBJ1-5, with 7 bases identical to TRBD1. The CDR3 has 17 amino acids. Germline V CDR1 and CDR2: MGHRA, YSYEKL. With V trimmed by 0 bases and J by 3 bases, 8 bases remained unmatched. Here the CDR3 reads CASSQDPGQNINQPQHF. The CDR3 DNA follows: TGCGCCAGCAGCCAAGATCCGGGACAGAATATCAATCAGCCCCAGCATTTT.

The chain combines TRBV21-1 with TRBJ1-2. TRBV21-1 is shown as a pseudogene. The CDR3 length is 17 residues. CDR3 nucleotide sequence: TGTGCCAGCAGCAAAGGGGGGGGCTACAAATCTAACTATGGCTACACCTTC. Translation gives CASSKGGGYKSNYGYTF.

V is TRBV9 and J is TRBJ1-2, with D possibly being TRBD1 (6 bases). V gave up 4 bases and J gave up 3 bases, with 16 bases separating them. CDR3 length: 15 residues. From germline, CDR1 is SGDLS and CDR2 YYNGEE. CDR3 nucleotide sequence: TGTGCCAGCAGCCCCAGGGGCCTTCCCTACTATGGCTACACCTTC. Amino acids: CASSPRGLPYYGYTF.

As for this clone: Sequence at one end of the junction differs from germline and may be a read error. The chain recombines TRBV11-2 with TRBJ1-2, with a weak D call TRBD1 (6 bases). Germline values: CDR1 SGHAT, CDR2 FQNNGV. The length of the CDR3 is 16 residues. The CDR3 sequence: CASSRGGGRRNYGCTF. In DNA form, the CDR3 reads TGTGCCAGCAGCCGCGGTGGGGGCAGGCGGAACTATGGCTGCACCTTC.

J is TRBJ1-2 and V is TRBV11-2; D is perhaps TRBD1 (6 bases). The germline V and J ends were trimmed by 7 bases and 8 bases, with 23 bases remaining between them. Germline CDR1 is SGHAT and CDR2 is FQNNGV. This CDR3 region has 15 residues. This CDR3 is CASIGGQGPGKGYTF. CDR3 DNA sequence: TGTGCCAGCATCGGAGGCCAGGGGCCAGGGAAGGGCTACACCTTC.

The chain couples TRBV5-4 to TRBJ2-5, with 10 nucleotides matching TRBD2. Germline values: CDR1 SGHNT, CDR2 YYREEE (reference sequence). The CDR3 has 15 amino acids. J gave up 6 bases and V 2 bases, and 7 bases lay outside the gene matches. DNA of the CDR3: TGTGCCAGCAGCTTAAGCGGGGGGGCCACGAAGACCCAGTACTTC. This gives the protein CASSLSGGATKTQYF.

The chain combines TRBV27 with TRBJ2-3, with 10 bases matching TRBD1. The CDR3 length is 17 residues. Germline V CDR1 and CDR2: MNHEY, SMNVEV (reference sequence). V shed 10 bases, J shed 4 bases, and the junction held 17 bases outside the gene matches. CDR3 sequence: CATSPPYGTGDADTQYF. Written as DNA, the CDR3 is TGTGCCACCTCCCCACCTTACGGGACAGGGGACGCAGATACGCAGTATTTT.

This clone was observed many times. The V call is TRBV6-5, the J call TRBJ2-5; D may be TRBD1 (6 bases). Germline-derived CDR1 and CDR2 are MNHEY and SVGAGI. This CDR3 contains 13 residues. V lost 2 bases and J 2 bases, leaving 6 bases between the germline ends. The CDR3 DNA is TGTGCCAGCAGTTACAGGGGGCAAGAGACCCAGTACTTC. It translates to CASSYRGQETQYF.

The rearrangement links TRBV7-3 to TRBJ2-1, with 8 bases identical to TRBD1. Germline V gene lookup returns CDR1 SGHTA and CDR2 FQGTGA. This CDR3 spans 15 amino acids. V trimming: 5 bases; J trimming: 7 bases; junction bases outside the gene matches: 10. CDR3 nucleotides: TGTGCCAGCAGCCTGATGCAGGGGGCGAATAATGAGCAGTTCTTC. It codes for CASSLMQGANNEQFF.

The chain joins TRBV18 to TRBJ1-6, with TRBD1 as a possible D gene (5 bases). CDR3 length: 16 residues. Trimming stripped 5 bases from V and 2 bases from J, with 13 bases between. Germline CDR1 and CDR2: KGHSH and LQKENI. The CDR3 region has the DNA TGTGCCAGCTCAGGGTCGGAGGGGACCTATAATTCACCCCTCCACTTT. Translating it yields CASSGSEGTYNSPLHF.

V and J are TRBV2 and TRBJ1-1; 10 bases are shared with TRBD1. V shed 7 bases and J 4 bases; nucleotides not matched to a gene: 3. Germline V lookup: CDR1 SNHLY, CDR2 FYNNEI. The CDR3 runs to 13 residues. In DNA, the CDR3 is TGTGCCAGCACCCGGACAGGGGGCACTGAAGCTTTCTTT. It translates to CASTRTGGTEAFF.

The rearrangement uses TRBV4-1 and TRBJ2-5; the D gene is possibly TRBD2 (7 bases). Germline V gene sequence: CDR1 MGHRA, CDR2 YSYEKL. V was clipped by 0 bases and J by 0 bases, with 11 bases between them. The CDR3 has 16 amino acids. The CDR3 protein is CASSQEGGAYQETQYF. CDR3 DNA: TGCGCCAGCAGCCAAGAAGGGGGGGCCTACCAAGAGACCCAGTACTTC.

A few counts support this clone. The rearrangement uses TRBV5-4 and TRBJ1-4; 8 bases match TRBD1. V shed 4 bases, J shed 5 bases, and the junction held 7 bases outside the gene matches. This CDR3 contains 15 residues. CDR1 is SGHNT, CDR2 YYREEE, per germline (reference sequence). As DNA, the CDR3 is TGTGCCAGCAGCCTGATGACAGGGGAAAATGAAAAACTGTTTTTT. Translated, it gives CASSLMTGENEKLFF.

The chain carries TRBV28 and TRBJ1-5; no reliable D call. The V end lost 2 bases, the J end lost 4 bases, and 12 bases lay between the germline ends. CDR1 is MDHEN and CDR2 is SYDVKM in the germline V gene. This CDR3 has 15 residues. The chain's CDR3 is CASSLRSHRNQPQHF. DNA of the CDR3: TGTGCCAGCAGTTTAAGGAGTCACCGAAATCAGCCCCAGCATTTT.

The chain recombines TRBV2 with TRBJ1-5; TRBD1 might be the D (5 bases). CDR1 is SNHLY, CDR2 FYNNEI, per germline. Trimming pared 4 bases from V and 1 base from J, leaving 11 bases between. The CDR3 has 15 amino acids. As DNA, the CDR3 is TGTGCCAGCAGTGGCCGGGGGAGGAGCAATCAGCCCCAGCATTTT. Translation gives CASSGRGRSNQPQHF.

The rearrangement joins TRBV30 to TRBJ1-5; a weak D match, TRBD1 (5 bases). V dropped 4 bases and J dropped 7 bases, with 11 bases sitting between them. The CDR3 consists of 12 residues. Germline V gives CDR1 GTSNPN, CDR2 SVGIG (reference sequence). CDR3 residues: CAWNQGGQPQHF. In nucleotides, the CDR3 is TGTGCCTGGAATCAGGGCGGCCAGCCCCAGCATTTT.

This clone was detected only a few times. The chain employs TRBV29-1 and TRBJ2-1; TRBD2 is a possible D gene (5 bases). The germline CDR1 and CDR2 sequences are SQVTM and ANQGSEA. With 0 bases removed from V and 12 bases from J, the gap between germline ends came to 12 bases. This CDR3 is 12 amino acids long. CDR3 coding DNA: TGCAGCGTTGAAGATCTGGAAGAGGGGCAGTTCTTC. Amino acid sequence: CSVEDLEEGQFF.

V and J are TRBV4-2 and TRBJ1-4; TRBD1 matches 8 bases. V gave up 4 bases and J gave up 8 bases; unmatched junction bases: 9. The CDR3 sequence is 15 residues long. CDR1 and CDR2 from the germline V gene are LGHNA and YNFKEQ. The CDR3: CASSRNDRGGEKLFF. The CDR3 DNA is TGTGCCAGCAGCCGGAATGACAGGGGAGGGGAAAAACTGTTTTTT.

J is TRBJ2-7 and V is TRBV7-2, with TRBD2 matching over 8 bases. There are 13 residues in the CDR3. Trimming cost V 4 bases and J 3 bases; bases outside gene matches: 2. Germline V gene sequence: CDR1 SGHTA, CDR2 FQGNSA. This chain's CDR3 is CASSYTSGYEQYF. DNA of the CDR3: TGTGCCAGCAGCTATACTAGCGGCTACGAGCAGTACTTC.

This chain connects TRBV9 to TRBJ2-5, with D perhaps TRBD2 (5 bases). CDR3 length equals 17 residues. CDR1 and CDR2 (germline): SGDLS, YYNGEE. The V end lost 3 bases, the J end lost 5 bases, and 23 bases lay between the germline ends. The CDR3 loop reads CASSGLDGLQRRETQYF. In DNA, the CDR3 is TGTGCCAGCAGCGGGCTCGACGGACTGCAGAGGAGGGAGACCCAGTACTTC.

This clone was detected a few times. Mismatch with germline at one junction end may stem from a read error. The chain combines TRBV5-1 with TRBJ2-7, with TRBD1 matching 7 bases. Germline V gene sequence: CDR1 SGHRS, CDR2 YFSETQ. The CDR3 is made up of 16 amino acids. CDR3 DNA: TGCGCCAACAGCGGACAGGTTATGACCCATTCCTACGAGCAGTACTTC. Its protein is CANSGQVMTHSYEQYF.

A few counts support this clone. The rearrangement joins TRBV30 to TRBJ2-5; TRBD1 agrees at 8 bases. TRBJ2-7 explains the end of the DNA better; the J call may be wrong. CDR1 and CDR2 from the germline V gene are GTSNPN and SVGIG (reference sequence). The CDR3 runs to 16 residues. The CDR3 DNA reads as TGTGCCTGGAGTGTCTGGGGGACAGGCAGCTCCTACGAGCAGTACTTC. It is translated as CAWSVWGTGSSYEQYF.

The chain combines TRBV6-5 with TRBJ1-5; 8 bases align to TRBD1. V dropped 5 bases and J dropped 6; count of bases not matched to a gene: 6. This CDR3 comprises 14 residues. CDR1 is MNHEY, CDR2 SVGAGI, per germline. CDR3 protein: CASSPARGLQPQHF. The CDR3 DNA reads TGTGCCAGCAGTCCAGCCAGGGGGCTTCAGCCCCAGCATTTT.